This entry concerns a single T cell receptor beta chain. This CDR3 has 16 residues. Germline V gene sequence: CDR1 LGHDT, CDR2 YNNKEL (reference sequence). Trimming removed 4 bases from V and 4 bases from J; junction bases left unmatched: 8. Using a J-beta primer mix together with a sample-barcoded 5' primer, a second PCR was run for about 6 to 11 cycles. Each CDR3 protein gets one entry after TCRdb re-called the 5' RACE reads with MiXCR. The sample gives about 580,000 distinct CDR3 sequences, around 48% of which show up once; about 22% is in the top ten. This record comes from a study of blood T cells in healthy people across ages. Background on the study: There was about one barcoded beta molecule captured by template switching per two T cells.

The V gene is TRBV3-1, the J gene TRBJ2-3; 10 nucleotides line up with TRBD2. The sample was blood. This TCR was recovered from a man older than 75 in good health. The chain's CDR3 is CASSPSGGARADTQYF. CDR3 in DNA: TGTGCCAGCAGCCCGAGCGGGGGGGCCCGGGCAGATACGCAGTATTTT.